The 13 T cell receptor beta chains below come from one sample, sequenced in a study of T cells in Graves' hyperthyroidism and ophthalmopathy. Amplified TCR beta CDR3 regions derived from RNA transcripts. With the HTBI primer set, the TCR CDR3 went through a first round of RT-PCR. TCRdb reprocessed the multiplex PCR reads with MiXCR, giving one entry per CDR3 protein. The sample lists about 400,000 distinct CDR3 sequences, about a sixth occurring once. Sequencing was carried out using blood. These TCRs come from a woman between 18 and 29 years old with Graves' hyperthyroidism.

This clonotype was detected many times. This chain joins TRBV6-2 or TRBV6-3 and TRBJ2-5; 8 positions match TRBD1. The V segment lost 6 bases and the J segment 0 bases; nucleotides outside the gene matches: 6. Germline lookup yields CDR1 MNHEY and CDR2 SVGEGT. The CDR3 spans 15 residues. CDR3 loop: CASSNRGLYQETQYF. The CDR3 region has the DNA TGTGCCAGCAGCAACAGGGGGTTGTACCAAGAGACCCAGTACTTC.

This clonotype was observed at least ten times. The chain employs TRBV28 and TRBJ2-2; D is undetermined. CDR3 size: 12 residues. The germline CDR1 and CDR2 sequences are MDHEN and SYDVKM. V was shortened by 2 bases and J by 6 bases, with 4 bases between the two germline ends. The CDR3 DNA follows: TGTGCCAGCAGTTTAGAGCCCGGGGAGCTGTTTTTT. As protein: CASSLEPGELFF.

The sample holds many counts of this clonotype. CDR3 in amino acids: CASSLEGQANYGYTF. CDR3 DNA: TGTGCCAGCAGCTTAGAGGGACAGGCGAACTATGGCTACACCTTC. The rearrangement uses TRBV7-2 and TRBJ1-2, with 8 bases lining up with TRBD1. Germline CDR1 and CDR2: SGHTA and FQGNSA. With 1 base clipped from V and 2 bases from J, the junction kept 3 bases outside the gene matches. The CDR3 extends over 15 amino acids.

In its sample, this clonotype was seen a few times. The chain is built from TRBV5-1 and TRBJ1-5; weak D call: TRBD1 (5 bases). Germline CDR1 is SGHRS and CDR2 is YFSETQ. The CDR3 covers 14 residues. V was pared by 3 bases and J by 1 base, with 8 bases between. CDR3 residues: CASSSGLSNQPQHF. CDR3 bases: TGCGCCAGCAGCTCGGGACTGAGCAATCAGCCCCAGCATTTT.

This chain connects TRBV10-3 to TRBJ2-5, with 7 bases matching TRBD1. CDR1 and CDR2 (germline): ENHRY, SYGVKD. The CDR3 loop spans 12 amino acids. After removal of 10 bases from V and 3 bases from J, the junction contained 5 bases not matched to a gene. The DNA for the CDR3 is TGTGCCACTGGGACAGCTGAAGAGACCCAGTACTTC. Protein: CATGTAEETQYF.

The chain links TRBV9 to TRBJ2-2, with D perhaps TRBD1 (6 bases). Germline V gives CDR1 SGDLS, CDR2 YYNGEE. The CDR3 is 13 amino acids. Trimming took 4 bases from V and 7 from J, leaving 11 bases between them. The CDR3 region is CASSIQGDGELFF. Written as DNA, the CDR3 is TGTGCCAGCAGCATACAGGGTGACGGGGAGCTGTTTTTT.

Many counts were recorded for this clonotype. The J gene is TRBJ2-3, the V gene TRBV2; 10 bases are shared with TRBD1. Trimming removed 6 bases from V and 5 bases from J; junction bases left unmatched: 5. The CDR3 extends over 14 amino acids. Germline CDR1 and CDR2: SNHLY and FYNNEI. CDR3 loop: CASSRDRGGDTQYF. CDR3 sequence (DNA): TGTGCCAGCAGCCGGGACAGGGGTGGAGATACGCAGTATTTT. Combining the CDR3 with reference TRBV2 and TRBJ2-3 gives the whole variable domain EPEVTQTPSHQVTQMGQEVILRCVPISNHLYFYWYRQILGQKVEFLVSFYNNEISEKSEIFDDQFSVERPDGSNFTLKIRSTKLEDSAMYFCASSRDRGGDTQYFGPGTRLTVL.

The chain combines TRBV6-4 with TRBJ2-1; 10 bases line up with TRBD2. Germline trimming cut 6 bases from V and 4 bases from J; bases unmatched to any gene: 6. Germline values: CDR1 MRHNA, CDR2 SNTAGT. The CDR3 contains 15 residues. CDR3 residues: CASSDIAGGYNEQFF. The CDR3 nucleotides are TGTGCCAGCAGCGACATAGCGGGAGGTTACAATGAGCAGTTCTTC.

The V call is TRBV7-3, the J call TRBJ2-1, with 12 bases identical to TRBD2. The CDR3 contains 16 residues. CDR1 SGHTA and CDR2 FQGTGA come from the germline V gene. V lost 4 bases and J lost 4; bases outside the gene matches: 5. CDR3 DNA: TGTGCCAGCAGCTCCGCGGGACTAGCGGGTTACAATGAGCAGTTCTTC. Protein sequence: CASSSAGLAGYNEQFF. Variable domain in full (rest from reference TRBV7-3 and TRBJ2-1): GAGVSQTPSNKVTEKGKYVELRCDPISGHTALYWYRQSLGQGPEFLIYFQGTGAADDSGLPNDRFFAVRPEGSVSTLKIQRTERGDSAVYLCASSSAGLAGYNEQFFGPGTRLTVL.

Ten or more counts support this clonotype. The V and J genes are TRBV12-3 or TRBV12-4 and TRBJ2-1; perhaps TRBD2 as D (5 bases). V lost 3 bases to trimming and J lost 5 bases, with 11 bases between them. CDR3 length equals 14 residues. DNA of the CDR3: TGTGCCAGCAGTTTCCCGGGAAGACACAATGAGCAGTTCTTC. Protein: CASSFPGRHNEQFF.

This clonotype was detected many times. This chain joins TRBV28 and TRBJ2-5; the match to TRBD1 covers 8 bases. This CDR3 comprises 14 residues. Germline V gives CDR1 MDHEN, CDR2 SYDVKM. J lost 4 bases, V lost 6 bases, and 7 bases had no gene match. The CDR3: CASRPSGGSETQYF. The CDR3 DNA reads as TGTGCCAGCAGACCCTCAGGGGGCTCAGAGACCCAGTACTTC.

CDR3 region: CSASSSGLAGELFF. The CDR3 nucleotides read TGCAGTGCTAGCAGTAGCGGGCTTGCCGGGGAGCTGTTTTTT. V gene TRBV20-1 combines with J gene TRBJ2-2; 7 nucleotides agree with TRBD2. This CDR3 is 14 amino acids long. V trimming: 3 bases; J trimming: 6 bases; junction bases outside the gene matches: 7. The germline CDR1 and CDR2 sequences are DFQATT and SNEGSKA (reference sequence).

This chain connects TRBV6-1 to TRBJ1-2, with 8 bases matching TRBD1. CDR1 and CDR2 from the germline V gene are MNHNS and SASEGT. With 7 bases clipped from V and 3 bases from J, the junction kept 7 bases outside the gene matches. The CDR3 totals 14 residues. CDR3 region: CASIDGQGYYGYTF. CDR3 nucleotide sequence: TGTGCCAGCATTGACGGACAGGGATACTATGGCTACACCTTC.